A single sample gave rise to the 29 T cell receptor beta chains below, sequenced in a study of cytomegalovirus exposure and HLA in healthy donors (TCRdb year 2017). The library was generated by the immunoSEQ multiplex PCR assay. The multiplex PCR relied on a mix of 60 forward primers for TCR Vbeta segments and 13 reverse primers for TCR Jbeta segments. TCRdb mirrors the immuneACCESS table, restricted to in-frame sequences. Some clones are absent from its copies; in checked studies, under half trace to an unresolved V gene, and the reason for the others is unknown. Recorded for this sample are 200,000 to 250,000 clones; 70% to 85% of them occurred a single time. The ten largest clones take up roughly 0.58% of the sample. The sample comprised PBMCs. The source of these receptors is a woman between 40 and 50 years old in good health and CMV-seronegative.

This clone appeared once. The chain employs TRBV2 and TRBJ2-7; 11 bases are a match to TRBD2. CDR1 and CDR2 from the germline V gene are SNHLY and FYNNEI. J lost 7 bases, V lost 6 bases, and 8 bases had no gene match. CDR3 size: 14 residues. The CDR3 here is CASRIAGGPREQYF. CDR3 bases: TGTGCCAGCAGGATAGCGGGGGGGCCGAGGGAGCAGTACTTC.

The chain combines TRBV11-1 with TRBJ1-2; 9 bases align to TRBD1. Per the germline V gene, CDR1 is SGHAT and CDR2 is FQDESV (reference sequence). V trimming: 5 bases; J trimming: 6 bases; junction bases outside the gene matches: 7. The CDR3 sequence is 14 residues long. CDR3 residues: CASSTGQGRDGYTF. The CDR3 DNA follows: TGTGCCAGCAGCACCGGACAGGGGAGGGATGGCTACACCTTC.

V gene TRBV10-3 combines with J gene TRBJ2-5; TRBD2 matches at 7 bases. The CDR3 sequence is 14 residues long. Germline-derived CDR1 and CDR2 are ENHRY and SYGVKD. Trimming at V came to 0 bases and at J to 7 bases, leaving 5 bases not matched to a gene. The CDR3: CAISESISGGTQYF. CDR3 DNA sequence: TGTGCCATCAGTGAGTCGATTTCGGGAGGGACCCAGTACTTC.

This chain joins TRBV27 and TRBJ1-2; 10 bases map to TRBD1. The germline V gene has CDR1 MNHEY and CDR2 SMNVEV (reference sequence). The CDR3 spans 13 residues. The ends lost 5 bases at V and 10 bases at J; junction bases unmatched: 7. The CDR3 sequence is CASSGRDRGPYTF. The DNA of the CDR3 is TGTGCCAGCAGTGGACGGGACAGGGGTCCCTACACCTTC.

This chain connects TRBV7-6 to TRBJ2-5, with D tentatively TRBD1 (6 bases). Trimming took off 5 bases at V and 5 bases at J, with 15 bases between the two ends. The CDR3 loop spans 14 amino acids. Germline V gene lookup returns CDR1 SGHVS and CDR2 FNYEAQ. The CDR3, as DNA: TGTGCCAGCAGCGGCCGGGACACCAGGGAGACCCAGTACTTC. Protein: CASSGRDTRETQYF.

The chain recombines TRBV7-2 with TRBJ2-3; possible D gene TRBD2, 6 bases. The CDR3 runs to 15 residues. V dropped 5 bases and J dropped 4 bases, with 16 bases sitting between them. Germline V gene lookup returns CDR1 SGHTA and CDR2 FQGNSA. CDR3 region: CASSVGGAEADTQYF. DNA for the CDR3: TGTGCCAGCAGCGTCGGCGGGGCCGAGGCAGATACGCAGTATTTT.

The chain carries TRBV11-1 and TRBJ2-2; D is perhaps TRBD1 (6 bases). The V gene's germline CDR1 is SGHAT and CDR2 FQDESV (reference sequence). CDR3 size: 14 residues. Trimming left V 2 bases short and J 4 bases short, with 8 bases between. CDR3 DNA sequence: TGTGCCAGCAGCTTAATCAGGGGCACCGGGGAGCTGTTTTTT. Translated, it gives CASSLIRGTGELFF.

The CDR3 DNA follows: TGTGCCAGCAGCCAACAGGGGTCGCCTAATGAAAAACTGTTTTTT. It yields the protein CASSQQGSPNEKLFF. V gene TRBV9 combines with J gene TRBJ1-4; 7 bases agree with TRBD1. This CDR3 spans 15 amino acids. CDR1 SGDLS and CDR2 YYNGEE come from the germline V gene. Trimming removed 4 bases from V and 3 bases from J; junction bases left unmatched: 6.

V is TRBV9 and J is TRBJ2-7; possibly TRBD2 for D (5 bases). CDR1 and CDR2 from the germline V gene are SGDLS and YYNGEE. This CDR3 is 12 amino acids long. V dropped 7 bases and J dropped 6 bases, with 14 bases sitting between them. The CDR3 is CASGPGFLEQYF. Written as DNA, the CDR3 is TGTGCCAGCGGCCCGGGGTTCCTCGAGCAGTACTTC. Full variable domain (remainder filled in from reference TRBV9 and TRBJ2-7): DSGVTQTPKHLITATGQRVTLRCSPRSGDLSVYWYQQSLDQGLQFLIQYYNGEERAKGNILERFSAQQFPDLHSELNLSSLELGDSALYFCASGPGFLEQYFGPGTRLTVT.

This clone was seen more than once but under ten times. CDR3 amino acids: CASSFGTGELFF. DNA for the CDR3: TGTGCCAGCAGTTTCGGCACCGGGGAGCTGTTTTTT. This chain uses TRBV27 with TRBJ2-2; no definite D call. Germline CDR1 MNHEY, CDR2 SMNVEV (reference sequence). V shed 3 bases and J shed 4 bases, with 3 bases lying between them. This CDR3 is built from 12 residues.

The chain carries TRBV4-3 and TRBJ1-4; D is undetermined. Germline V gives CDR1 LGHNA, CDR2 YSLEER. The CDR3 consists of 17 residues. The V and J ends lost 2 bases and 3 bases respectively, with 16 bases between them. The CDR3 region is CASSQPPRPSPNEKLFF. CDR3 DNA sequence: TGCGCCAGCAGCCAACCACCGAGGCCTTCGCCTAATGAAAAACTGTTTTTT.

This clone has a single count. V is TRBV4-3 and J is TRBJ1-1; possible D gene TRBD1, 6 bases. The CDR3 is made up of 18 amino acids. Per germline, CDR1 LGHNA and CDR2 YSLEER. Trimming pared 3 bases from V and 3 bases from J, leaving 23 bases between. The CDR3 DNA reads as TGCGCCAGCAGCCACACCCGGTTGGACAGTCTGGCAGACACTGAAGCTTTCTTT. Amino acid sequence: CASSHTRLDSLADTEAFF.

The chain has TRBV5-6 and TRBJ2-5, with D perhaps TRBD1 (6 bases). This CDR3 comprises 14 residues. CDR1 is SGHDT and CDR2 is YYEEEE in the germline V gene. V was clipped by 3 bases and J by 0 bases, with 9 bases between them. The CDR3 sequence: CASSSGTNQETQYF. CDR3 in DNA: TGTGCCAGCAGCTCCGGGACAAACCAAGAGACCCAGTACTTC.

The rearrangement joins TRBV14 to TRBJ2-7; D is undetermined. There are 17 residues in the CDR3. CDR1 and CDR2 (germline): SGHDN, FVKESK. The V end was cut by 0 bases, the J end by 1 base, with 16 bases between. The DNA of the CDR3 is TGTGCCAGCAGCCAAGATAGGTTGGGCAGCCGTTCCTACGAGCAGTACTTC. Its protein is CASSQDRLGSRSYEQYF.

This clone has a handful of counts. The chain carries TRBV5-1 and TRBJ1-4, with a weak D call TRBD1 (5 bases). The CDR3 consists of 15 residues. V lost 0 bases and J lost 7, with 13 bases in between. CDR1 is SGHRS, CDR2 YFSETQ, per germline. The CDR3 loop is CASSLDAGLSEKLFF. In DNA form, the CDR3 reads TGCGCCAGCAGCTTGGATGCGGGGCTATCTGAAAAACTGTTTTTT.

This clone came up a few times. The rearrangement joins TRBV14 to TRBJ1-1; D is perhaps TRBD1 (5 bases). V was pared by 2 bases and J by 3 bases, with 10 bases between. Germline CDR1 and CDR2: SGHDN and FVKESK. This CDR3 has 14 residues. This CDR3 reads CASSQQGSYTEAFF. The CDR3 coding sequence is TGTGCCAGCAGCCAACAGGGCTCATACACTGAAGCTTTCTTT.

The CDR3 coding sequence is TGTGCCAGCTCACCACCGGGACACCTCTCTGGGGCCAACGTCCTGACTTTC. This encodes CASSPPGHLSGANVLTF. This chain uses TRBV18 with TRBJ2-6; TRBD1 is a possible D gene (6 bases). Germline CDR1 KGHSH, CDR2 LQKENI. Between the trimmed V and J ends, which lost 0 bases and 0 bases, there was a span of 9 bases. This CDR3 comprises 17 residues.

This clone appeared once. The chain recombines TRBV29-1 with TRBJ2-3; 12 nucleotides align to TRBD2. Germline CDR1 and CDR2: SQVTM and ANQGSEA. After removal of 5 bases from V and 7 bases from J, the junction contained 10 bases not matched to a gene. The CDR3 totals 15 residues. As DNA, the CDR3 is TGCAGCGTTCTTATCCTAGCGGGGGGGCTATATACGCAGTATTTT. It yields the protein CSVLILAGGLYTQYF.

The rearrangement joins TRBV5-1 to TRBJ2-5; 15 nucleotides align to TRBD2. Germline V gives CDR1 SGHRS, CDR2 YFSETQ. V shed 3 bases, J shed 4 bases, and the junction held 4 bases outside the gene matches. The CDR3 has 16 amino acids. In DNA, the CDR3 is TGCGCCAGCAGCTCGGGACTAGCGGGGGGCGGAGAGACCCAGTACTTC. It is translated as CASSSGLAGGGETQYF.

This CDR3 reads CASSPYRAERQFF. DNA of the CDR3: TGTGCCAGCAGTCCCTACCGAGCGGAACGGCAGTTCTTC. The chain recombines TRBV6-6 with TRBJ2-1, with D possibly matching TRBD2 (5 bases). Trimming cost V 5 bases and J 12 bases, with 17 bases left between them. CDR1 MNHNY and CDR2 SVGAGI come from the germline V gene (reference sequence). This CDR3 contains 13 residues.

J is TRBJ1-6 and V is TRBV27; tentatively, D is TRBD1 (6 bases). This CDR3 region has 15 residues. Germline CDR1 is MNHEY and CDR2 is SMNVEV (reference sequence). Trimming removed 1 base at V and 7 bases at J, with 11 bases between. The CDR3 spells CASSLYRVGNSPLHF. As DNA, the CDR3 is TGTGCCAGCAGTTTATACAGGGTGGGGAATTCACCCCTCCACTTT.

The CDR3 protein is CASSLAQASTDTQYF. DNA of the CDR3: TGTGCCAGCAGCTTGGCACAGGCGAGCACAGATACGCAGTATTTT. The V gene is TRBV5-5, the J gene TRBJ2-3; D may be TRBD1 (5 bases). V lost 0 bases, J lost 0 bases, and 8 bases lay in between. Germline CDR1 and CDR2: SGHKS and YYEKEE (reference sequence). The CDR3 contains 15 residues.

The V gene is TRBV30, the J gene TRBJ1-2; tentatively, D is TRBD1 (5 bases). V was cut by 0 bases and J by 4 bases, with 9 bases left in between. The V gene's germline CDR1 is GTSNPN and CDR2 SVGIG (reference sequence). The CDR3 is made up of 13 amino acids. For the CDR3, the DNA is TGTGCCTGGAGTGTAAAGGGGCTCTATGGCTACACCTTC. It encodes CAWSVKGLYGYTF.

V is TRBV5-1 and J is TRBJ1-3; D not certain. This CDR3 is 13 amino acids long. Trimming took off 3 bases at V and 0 bases at J, with 4 bases between the two ends. Germline loops: CDR1 SGHRS, CDR2 YFSETQ. The CDR3 nucleotides are TGCGCCAGCAGCTCGAGCTCTGGAAACACCATATATTTT. Its protein product is CASSSSSGNTIYF.

V and J are TRBV5-1 and TRBJ1-1; 7 positions match TRBD1. Germline V gives CDR1 SGHRS, CDR2 YFSETQ. V lost 0 bases and J lost 2; bases outside the gene matches: 4. This CDR3 is 15 amino acids long. The CDR3 sequence is CASSLERTGNTEAFF. The CDR3 nucleotides read TGCGCCAGCAGCTTGGAACGGACAGGAAACACTGAAGCTTTCTTT.

The genes are TRBV7-9 and TRBJ2-2; TRBD2 matches 8 bases. Germline values: CDR1 SEHNR, CDR2 FQNEAQ (reference sequence). Trimming at V came to 2 bases and at J to 1 base, leaving 3 bases not matched to a gene. The CDR3 covers 16 residues. This chain's CDR3 is CASSLYRGGNTGELFF. The CDR3 DNA is TGTGCCAGCAGCTTATATCGGGGGGGGAACACCGGGGAGCTGTTTTTT.

This chain links TRBV7-9 with TRBJ2-3, with 13 bases fitting TRBD2. Germline CDR1 reads SEHNR; CDR2 reads FQNEAQ (reference sequence). The CDR3 runs 16 residues. With V trimmed by 5 bases and J by 3 bases, 5 bases remained unmatched. In nucleotides, the CDR3 is TGTGCCAGCAGCGTAACTAGCGGGGGGGCAACAGATACGCAGTATTTT. Protein product: CASSVTSGGATDTQYF. Combining the CDR3 with reference TRBV7-9 and TRBJ2-3 gives the whole variable domain DTGVSQNPRHKITKRGQNVTFRCDPISEHNRLYWYRQTLGQGPEFLTYFQNEAQLEKSRLLSDRFSAERPKGSFSTLEIQRTEQGDSAMYLCASSVTSGGATDTQYFGPGTRLTVL.

The rearrangement joins TRBV19 to TRBJ1-2; D gene unclear. V gave up 6 bases and J gave up 3 bases, with 17 bases separating them. From germline, CDR1 is LNHDA and CDR2 SQIVND (reference sequence). This CDR3 contains 15 residues. For the CDR3, the DNA is TGTGCCAGTAGGGATAAGACCGGGAGGGACTATGGCTACACCTTC. Encoded protein: CASRDKTGRDYGYTF.

V usage is TRBV19 and J usage is TRBJ1-2; D gene unclear. CDR1 and CDR2 (germline): LNHDA, SQIVND (reference sequence). Trimming shortened V by 7 bases and J by 0 bases, and 12 bases separated the two germline ends. This CDR3 spans 14 amino acids. CDR3: CASIETYSNYGYTF. Written as DNA, the CDR3 is TGTGCCAGTATTGAGACTTACTCTAACTATGGCTACACCTTC.